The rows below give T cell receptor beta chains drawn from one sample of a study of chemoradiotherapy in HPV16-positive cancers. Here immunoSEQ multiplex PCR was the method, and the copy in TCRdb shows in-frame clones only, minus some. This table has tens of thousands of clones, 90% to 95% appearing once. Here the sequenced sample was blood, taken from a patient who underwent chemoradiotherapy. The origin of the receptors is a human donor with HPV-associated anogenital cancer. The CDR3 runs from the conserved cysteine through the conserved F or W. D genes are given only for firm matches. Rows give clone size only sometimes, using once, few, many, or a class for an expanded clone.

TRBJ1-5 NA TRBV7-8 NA TGTGCCAGCAGCTTAAGCTCGGCCAGGGTAGTGGCTCAGCCCCAGCATTTT CASSLSSARVVAQPQHF
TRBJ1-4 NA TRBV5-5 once TGTGCCAGCAGCTTGGACGGGGGAACTAATGAAAAACTGTTTTTT CASSLDGGTNEKLFF
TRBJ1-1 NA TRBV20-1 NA TGCAGTGCTAGAGATGGGCCCTTT CSARDGPF
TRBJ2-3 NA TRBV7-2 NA TGTGCCAGCAGCCCCAGCACAGATACGCAGTATTTT CASSPSTDTQYF
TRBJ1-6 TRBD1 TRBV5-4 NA TGTGCCAGCAGCTTGCCAGGGGGCTATAATTCACCCCTCCACTTT CASSLPGGYNSPLHF
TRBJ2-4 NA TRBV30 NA TGTGCCTGGAGTGTAAGACGGAGGACTGCTAGTGAAAACATTCAGTACTTC CAWSVRRRTASENIQYF
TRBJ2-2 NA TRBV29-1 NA TGCAGCGTTCGATCGGCCGGGGAGCTGTTTTTT CSVRSAGELFF
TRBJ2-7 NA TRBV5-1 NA TGCGCCAGCAGCGTATACGGGGGGCCCAGCTCCTACGAGCAGTACTTC CASSVYGGPSSYEQYF
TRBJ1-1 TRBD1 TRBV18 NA TGTGCCAGCTCGGGGCGACAGGGAGAAGCTGAAGCTTTCTTT CASSGRQGEAEAFF
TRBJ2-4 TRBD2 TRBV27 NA TGTGCCAGCAGTTCCAGGACTAGCGGTAAAAACATTCAGTACTTC CASSSRTSGKNIQYF
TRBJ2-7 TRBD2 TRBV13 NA TGTGCCAGCAGCCAAAGCGGGGGCCTCTACGAGCAGTACTTC CASSQSGGLYEQYF
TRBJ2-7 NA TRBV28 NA TGTGCCAGCAGTTTAATAGACAGCCTAGGCTACGAGCAGTACTTC CASSLIDSLGYEQYF
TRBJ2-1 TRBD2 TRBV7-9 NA TGTGCCAGCAGCCCGAGGGGGACTAGCGGGGTTGAGCAGTTCTTC CASSPRGTSGVEQFF
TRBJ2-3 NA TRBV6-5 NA TGTGCCAGCAGTTACGAGGGGCAAGTAGATACGCAGTATTTT CASSYEGQVDTQYF
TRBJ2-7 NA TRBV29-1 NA TGCAGCGTTAGACGGGGCGCCTACGAGCAGTACTTC CSVRRGAYEQYF
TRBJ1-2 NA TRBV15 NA TGTGCCACCAGCAGAGCTCAAGGGGAGGGCTACACCTTC CATSRAQGEGYTF
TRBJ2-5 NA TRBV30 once TGTGCCTGGAGTAAAGAGACCCAGTACTTC CAWSKETQYF
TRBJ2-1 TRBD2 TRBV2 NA TGTGCCAGCAATCAGGAACTGCGGGAGGTCCGGTTCTTC CASNQELREVRFF
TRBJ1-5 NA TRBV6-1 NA TGTGCCAGCAGTGATCTGGGTTCCCAGCCCCAGCATTTT CASSDLGSQPQHF
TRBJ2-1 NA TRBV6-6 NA TGTGCCAGCAGTCAGGGGGGTCCACAGTTCTTC CASSQGGPQFF
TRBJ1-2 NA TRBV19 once TGTGCCAGTAGTGGGACGGGGTCCTACAATGGCTACACCTTC CASSGTGSYNGYTF
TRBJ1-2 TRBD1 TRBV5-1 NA TGCGCCAGCAGCTTGGAAGGGGGCCATGGCTACACCTTC CASSLEGGHGYTF
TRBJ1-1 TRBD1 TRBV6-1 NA TGTGCCAGCAGTGCTCACGGACAGGGGAGGACTGAAGCTTTCTTT CASSAHGQGRTEAFF
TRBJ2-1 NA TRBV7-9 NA TGTGCCAGCAGCTTAGCAGGGGGGCCCGATGAGCAGTTCTTC CASSLAGGPDEQFF
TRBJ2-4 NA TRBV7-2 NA TGTGCCAGCAGCCTAGGGGGGCAGGCAAACATTCAGTACTTC CASSLGGQANIQYF
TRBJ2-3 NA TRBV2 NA TGTGCCAGGGAGGAAACCCCAGATACGCAGTATTTT CAREETPDTQYF
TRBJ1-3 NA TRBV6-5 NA TGTGCCAGCAGTCGACAGTTAGGTGGAAACACCATATATTTT CASSRQLGGNTIYF
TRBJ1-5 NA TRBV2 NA TGTGCCAGCAGTGTAGATACCGCGGGGCAGCCCCAGCATTTT CASSVDTAGQPQHF
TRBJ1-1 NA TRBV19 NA TGTGCCAGTAGTATAGATGGGGGGAACACTGAAGCTTTCTTT CASSIDGGNTEAFF
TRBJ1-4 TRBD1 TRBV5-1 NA TGCGCCAGCAGCTTGGCCGCCGGGACAGTAGGAGAAAAACTGTTTTTT CASSLAAGTVGEKLFF
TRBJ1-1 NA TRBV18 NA TGTGCCAGCTCACGATCGGGGACCAAGAACACTGAAGCTTTCTTT CASSRSGTKNTEAFF
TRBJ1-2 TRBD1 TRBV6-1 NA TGTGCCAGCAGTGAAGCTCCGGGACAGCACCTCTATGGCTACACCTTC CASSEAPGQHLYGYTF
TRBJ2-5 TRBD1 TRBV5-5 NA TGTGCCAGCAGCCTCGACAGGGGGCGGCAAGAGACCCAGTACTTC CASSLDRGRQETQYF
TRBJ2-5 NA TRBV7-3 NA TGTGCCAGTGCTTCGGGCAGGGAAGAGACCCAGTACTTC CASASGREETQYF
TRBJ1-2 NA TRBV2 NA TGTGCCAGCAGTGATAAAGTCGTAGGCGATGGCTACACCTTC CASSDKVVGDGYTF
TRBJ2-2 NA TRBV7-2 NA TGTGCCAGCAGCTCTTCGGACGGAGTCACCGGGGAGCTGTTTTTT CASSSSDGVTGELFF
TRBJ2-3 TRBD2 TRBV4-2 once TGTGCCAGCAGCCCCCATACGGGACTAGCCTCAGATACGCAGTATTTT CASSPHTGLASDTQYF
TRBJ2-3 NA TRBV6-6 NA TGTGCCAGCAGTTACCCTGGGCGATCCGGGGATACGCAGTATTTT CASSYPGRSGDTQYF
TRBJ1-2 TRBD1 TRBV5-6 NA TGTGCCAGCAGCTTGGATGTCAGGGGGGCGGGTGGCTACACCTTC CASSLDVRGAGGYTF
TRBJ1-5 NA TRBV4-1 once TGCGCCAGCAGCCAAGAAGGACCACTGAGCAATCAGCCCCAGCATTTT CASSQEGPLSNQPQHF
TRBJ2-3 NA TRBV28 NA TGTGCCAGCAATCAACTCGGTATAGTCGGGGGAGATACGCAGTATTTT CASNQLGIVGGDTQYF
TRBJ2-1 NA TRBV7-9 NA TGTGCCAGCAATCAGCCCTCAATAGCCCTCACGGAGCAGTTCTTC CASNQPSIALTEQFF
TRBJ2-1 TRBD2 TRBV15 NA TGTGCCACCAGCAGAGGCTCCTGGACTAGCGGGAGAGGAGGGCTTTCCTACAATGAGCAGTTCTTC CATSRGSWTSGRGGLSYNEQFF
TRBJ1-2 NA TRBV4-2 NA TGTGCCAGCAGCCCCATCGACAGAAACTATGGCTACACCTTC CASSPIDRNYGYTF
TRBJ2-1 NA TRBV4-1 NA TGCGCCAGCAGCCCCGTGGTTATGAGGGCTCCGGACAATGAGCAGTTCTTC CASSPVVMRAPDNEQFF
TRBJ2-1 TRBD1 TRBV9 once TGTGCCAGCAGCGTAGGCCTATCGGGACAGGGCGGCAATGAGCAGTTCTTC CASSVGLSGQGGNEQFF
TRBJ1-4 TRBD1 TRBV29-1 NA TGCAGCGGCCAACAGGGGTCTGAAAAACTGTTTTTT CSGQQGSEKLFF
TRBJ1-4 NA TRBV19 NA TGTGCCAGTAGGGACGAAAAACGGGGTATTAATGAAAAACTGTTTTTT CASRDEKRGINEKLFF
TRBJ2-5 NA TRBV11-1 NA TGTGCCAGCAGTCAAAGGGGAGCAGAGACCCAGTACTTC CASSQRGAETQYF
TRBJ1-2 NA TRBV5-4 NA TGTGCCAGCAGCTCGACAGATACAGATGGCTACACCTTC CASSSTDTDGYTF
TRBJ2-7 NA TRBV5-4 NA TGTGCCAGCACCCGGTTGGGGGGCGGATCCTACGAGCAGTACTTC CASTRLGGGSYEQYF
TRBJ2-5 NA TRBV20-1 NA TGCAGTGCGGATGCAGAGACCCAGTACTTC CSADAETQYF
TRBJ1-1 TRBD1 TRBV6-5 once TGTGCCAGCACCGGACAGGGGGCTACCACTGAAGCTTTCTTT CASTGQGATTEAFF
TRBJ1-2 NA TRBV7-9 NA TGTGCCAGCAGCTTAGCGACCTATGGCTACACCTTC CASSLATYGYTF